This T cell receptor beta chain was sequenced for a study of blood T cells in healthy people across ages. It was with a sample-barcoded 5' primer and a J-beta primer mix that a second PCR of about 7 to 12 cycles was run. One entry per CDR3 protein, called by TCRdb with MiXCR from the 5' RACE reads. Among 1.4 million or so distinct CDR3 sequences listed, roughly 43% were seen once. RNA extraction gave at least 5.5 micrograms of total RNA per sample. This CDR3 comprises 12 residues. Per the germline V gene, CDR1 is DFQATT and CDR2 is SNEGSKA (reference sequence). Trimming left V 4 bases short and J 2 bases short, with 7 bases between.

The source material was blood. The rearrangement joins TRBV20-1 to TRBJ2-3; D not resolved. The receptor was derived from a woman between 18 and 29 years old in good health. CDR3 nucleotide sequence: TGCAGTGCTAAACTCCTCACAGATACGCAGTATTTT. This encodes CSAKLLTDTQYF.